This TCR beta chain was sequenced for a study of T cell clonality in common variable immunodeficiency. This clone was observed at least ten times. Its antigen is undetermined. The sequence runs out 3 residues before the end of the CDR3; the remainder is reconstructed from the germline J gene. Patients and controls were mostly of Caucasian heritage. TCRdb keeps only in-frame clones here, not all; method: immunoSEQ multiplex PCR. The sample gives more than 30,000 clones, none seen only once, and the top ten clones hold around 3%. The CDR3 loop spans 17 amino acids. The trim removed 2 bases at V and 2 bases at J, leaving 7 bases unmatched. Germline V gene lookup returns CDR1 KGHSH and CDR2 LQKENI. Findings and limits, study-wide: Repertoire-complication correlations in CVID were limited by patient heterogeneity.

The receptor's source is a person aged 18 to 70 in good health. The chain is built from TRBV18 and TRBJ2-3; 10 bases align to TRBD2. Sequenced input: peripheral blood mononuclear cells. CDR3 bases read: TGTGCCAGCTCACCAGCATGGACTAGCGGACACACAGATACG. It translates to CASSPAWTSGHTDT. The full-length CDR3 reads as CASSPAWTSGHTDTQYF.